These 13 T cell receptor beta chains share one sample of origin, sequenced in a study of T cells in Graves' hyperthyroidism and ophthalmopathy. It was RNA transcripts that yielded the amplified TCR beta CDR3 regions. Initially, a first-round RT-PCR of the TCR CDR3 employed the HTBI primer set. Via MiXCR, TCRdb re-called the multiplex PCR reads, giving one row per CDR3 protein. The sample carries fewer than 300,000 distinct CDR3 sequences, 13% to 15% recorded once. The sequenced sample was blood. The receptors were sampled from a woman aged 45-59 years with Graves' hyperthyroidism that later progressed to Graves' ophthalmopathy.

This clonotype was counted at least ten times. As DNA, the CDR3 is TGTGCCAGCAAGCAGACCCAGTTTTGGGAGAACAATGAGCAGTTCTTC. The encoded protein is CASKQTQFWENNEQFF. This chain connects TRBV2 to TRBJ2-1; perhaps TRBD2 as D (5 bases). CDR3 length equals 16 residues. Trimming took off 7 bases at V and 5 bases at J, with 21 bases between the two ends. Germline-derived CDR1 and CDR2 are SNHLY and FYNNEI.

This clonotype was detected ten times or more. The V gene is TRBV27, the J gene TRBJ2-1, with TRBD1 matching over 9 bases. The CDR3 contains 14 residues. Germline loops: CDR1 MNHEY, CDR2 SMNVEV (reference sequence). V dropped 6 bases and J dropped 2; count of bases not matched to a gene: 2. CDR3 coding DNA: TGTGCCAGCAGACGACAGGGGGCCTACAATGAGCAGTTCTTC. Translating gives CASRRQGAYNEQFF.

There are many counts of this clonotype. V gene TRBV28 combines with J gene TRBJ1-4; TRBD1 matches 9 bases. The CDR3 length is 15 residues. Per the germline V gene, CDR1 is MDHEN and CDR2 is SYDVKM. The trim removed 5 bases at V and 7 bases at J, leaving 8 bases unmatched. The CDR3 reads CASSRWGQGSEKLFF. CDR3 DNA: TGTGCCAGCAGTAGGTGGGGACAGGGCAGTGAAAAACTGTTTTTT.

On this clonotype itself: At one of its ends the junction is not consistent with the germline gene, which may arise from a read error. This chain joins TRBV29-1 and TRBJ2-1; D unresolved. This CDR3 has 15 residues. The germline V gene encodes CDR1 SQVTM and CDR2 ANQGSEA. The CDR3: CCVLGRTGYYNEQFF. The CDR3 DNA reads as TGCTGCGTCCTGGGCAGAACGGGTTATTACAATGAGCAGTTCTTC.

This clonotype was seen many times. This chain connects TRBV24-1 to TRBJ2-1; D is ambiguous. V lost 7 bases to trimming and J lost 5 bases, with 5 bases between them. The CDR3 has 11 residues. Germline CDR1 reads KGHDR; CDR2 reads SFDVKD. DNA for the CDR3: TGTGCCACCAGCTCTAACAATGAGCAGTTCTTC. This gives the protein CATSSNNEQFF.

As regards this clonotype: A much bigger clone sits one base away, suggesting this may be a read error. V gene TRBV28 combines with J gene TRBJ1-6; unclear D gene. CDR1 MDHEN and CDR2 SYDVKM come from the germline V gene. This CDR3 is 14 amino acids long. Trimming removed 3 bases from V and 10 bases from J, with 13 bases in between. In DNA, the CDR3 is TGTGCCAGCAGTTTGAGTCGGTCGGGCTCACCCCTCCACTTT. This encodes CASSLSRSGSPLHF.

The chain uses TRBV5-1 and TRBJ2-3; 9 bases agree with TRBD1. Trimming removed 0 bases from V and 1 base from J; junction bases left unmatched: 3. CDR1 and CDR2 from the germline V gene are SGHRS and YFSETQ. The CDR3 consists of 16 residues. The CDR3 spells CASSLEQGARTDTQYF. For the CDR3, the DNA is TGCGCCAGCAGCTTGGAACAGGGGGCACGCACAGATACGCAGTATTTT.

This clonotype was found a few times. This may be a read error: a much more frequent sequence differs by one nucleotide. V gene TRBV3-1 combines with J gene TRBJ1-1; D ambiguous. Germline-derived CDR1 and CDR2 are LGHDT and YNNKEL (reference sequence). This CDR3 has 11 amino acids. Trimming stripped 1 base from V and 14 bases from J, with 11 bases between. Written as DNA, the CDR3 is TGTGCCAGCAGCCAAGTTGAGGGTGCCTTCTTT. It translates to CASSQVEGAFF.

This clonotype has at least ten counts. V is TRBV7-9 and J is TRBJ2-1, with a tentative D call TRBD1 (5 bases). CDR1 SEHNR and CDR2 FQNEAQ come from the germline V gene (reference sequence). Between the trimmed V and J ends, which lost 8 bases and 1 base, there was a span of 9 bases. The CDR3 extends over 13 amino acids. As DNA, the CDR3 is TGTGCCAGCCAAAGGGGATCCTACAATGAGCAGTTCTTC. Protein product: CASQRGSYNEQFF.

The rearrangement joins TRBV27 to TRBJ2-2; no definite D call. Germline V lookup: CDR1 MNHEY, CDR2 SMNVEV (reference sequence). The CDR3 is 13 amino acids. The ends were cut back, 2 bases at V and 6 bases at J, with 7 bases in the middle. The chain's CDR3 is CASSLIVPGELFF. The CDR3 coding sequence is TGTGCCAGCAGTTTAATAGTTCCCGGGGAGCTGTTTTTT.

Many counts were recorded for this clonotype. The chain has TRBV7-9 and TRBJ2-1; TRBD1 agrees at 8 bases. This CDR3 contains 15 residues. J lost 7 bases, V lost 5 bases, and 10 bases had no gene match. Germline CDR1 and CDR2: SEHNR and FQNEAQ (reference sequence). The CDR3 loop reads CASSTRQGSGNEQFF. The CDR3 nucleotides read TGTGCCAGCAGCACCCGACAGGGGTCGGGGAATGAGCAGTTCTTC.

This clonotype has at least ten counts. J is TRBJ1-5 and V is TRBV7-9; D call uncertain. V lost 1 base to trimming and J lost 4 bases, with 8 bases between them. This CDR3 comprises 14 residues. Per germline, CDR1 SEHNR and CDR2 FQNEAQ (reference sequence). For the CDR3, the DNA is TGTGCCAGCAGCTTAGGAGCCACTAATCAGCCCCAGCATTTT. Translating gives CASSLGATNQPQHF.

The rearrangement joins TRBV7-2 to TRBJ2-1; tentatively, D is TRBD2 (6 bases). The CDR3 consists of 14 residues. V lost 3 bases and J lost 4, with 10 bases in between. In germline, CDR1 is SGHTA, CDR2 FQGNSA. CDR3 DNA sequence: TGTGCCAGCAGCTTGGCGCGGGAATACAATGAGCAGTTCTTC. It translates to CASSLAREYNEQFF. Based on the CDR3 plus reference TRBV7-2 and TRBJ2-1, the full variable domain is GAGVSQSPSNKVTEKGKDVELRCDPISGHTALYWYRQSLGQGLEFLIYFQGNSAPDKSGLPSDRFSAERTGGSVSTLTIQRTQQEDSAVYLCASSLAREYNEQFFGPGTRLTVL.